The 25 T cell receptor beta chains given below trace back to one sample, sequenced in a study of T cell responses to AZD1222 COVID-19 vaccine. Sequenced by immunoSEQ multiplex PCR; TCRdb stores in-frame clones only, minus some. The sample has 120,000 or so clones, 92% seen once. Specimen: peripheral blood, collected on day 0 of AZD1222 vaccination. Receptor source: an adult in good health.

This rearrangement joins TRBV2 to TRBJ2-3; 11 bases are shared with TRBD2. V shed 4 bases and J 4 bases; nucleotides not matched to a gene: 10. Germline V lookup: CDR1 SNHLY, CDR2 FYNNEI. The CDR3 is 17 residues long. The CDR3: CASSVIAGGPRADTQYF. CDR3 nucleotide sequence: TGTGCCAGCAGTGTTATAGCGGGAGGGCCAAGGGCAGATACGCAGTATTTT.

The chain carries TRBV3-1 (or the pseudogene TRBV3-2) and TRBJ2-7; TRBD2 matches 13 bases. CDR1 LGHDT and CDR2 YNNKEL come from the germline V gene (reference sequence). The CDR3 sequence is 15 residues long. The junction had 5 bases not matched to a gene; V was cut back by 0 bases and J by 9 bases. The CDR3 sequence: CASSQDRTSGSLQYF. The CDR3 DNA is TGTGCCAGCAGCCAAGACCGGACTAGCGGGAGTTTGCAGTACTTC.

V and J are TRBV2 and TRBJ2-3; D is unresolved. V lost 5 bases, J lost 0 bases, and 12 bases lay in between. Germline CDR1 reads SNHLY; CDR2 reads FYNNEI. The CDR3 is 15 amino acids. As DNA, the CDR3 is TGTGCCAGCAGTCTTCTGTCTACTAGCACAGATACGCAGTATTTT. Protein: CASSLLSTSTDTQYF. The entire variable domain, with the rest obtained from reference TRBV2 and TRBJ2-3, is as follows: EPEVTQTPSHQVTQMGQEVILRCVPISNHLYFYWYRQILGQKVEFLVSFYNNEISEKSEIFDDQFSVERPDGSNFTLKIRSTKLEDSAMYFCASSLLSTSTDTQYFGPGTRLTVL.

This sequence joins TRBV7-8 and TRBJ2-1, with TRBD2 matching 9 bases. Germline CDR1 and CDR2: SGHVS and FQNEAQ. This CDR3 has 16 residues. The J segment lost 4 bases and the V segment lost 1 base, leaving 5 bases of the junction unmatched. CDR3 loop: CASSLGGLAYYNEQFF. The CDR3 coding sequence is TGTGCCAGCAGCTTAGGAGGACTAGCGTATTACAATGAGCAGTTCTTC.

DNA for the CDR3: TGTGCCAGCAGTCGGACAGGCAAGAGGGAAAAACTGTTTTTT. As protein: CASSRTGKREKLFF. This sequence joins TRBV28 and TRBJ1-4; 7 nucleotides line up with TRBD1. The CDR3 loop spans 14 amino acids. Germline trimming cut 5 bases from V and 8 bases from J; bases unmatched to any gene: 8. Looked up from germline, CDR1 is MDHEN and CDR2 is SYDVKM.

V is TRBV19 and J is TRBJ1-1, with D unresolved. The CDR3 covers 14 residues. V was shortened by 1 base and J by 6 bases, with 12 bases between the two germline ends. The V gene's germline CDR1 is LNHDA and CDR2 SQIVND (reference sequence). The CDR3 protein is CASSIAWGWAEAFF. DNA for the CDR3: TGTGCCAGTAGTATAGCTTGGGGTTGGGCTGAAGCTTTCTTT. Complete variable domain (other parts from reference TRBV19 and TRBJ1-1): DGGITQSPKYLFRKEGQNVTLSCEQNLNHDAMYWYRQDPGQGLRLIYYSQIVNDFQKGDIAEGYSVSREKKESFPLTVTSAQKNPTAFYLCASSIAWGWAEAFFGQGTRLTVV.

The chain links TRBV2 to TRBJ2-1, with 9 positions matching TRBD2. The junction had 8 bases not matched to a gene; V was cut back by 8 bases and J by 9 bases. The CDR3 extends over 13 amino acids. Germline values: CDR1 SNHLY, CDR2 FYNNEI. CDR3: CASRGRAQGEQFF. Here the CDR3 DNA reads TGTGCCAGCCGCGGGAGGGCCCAAGGTGAGCAGTTCTTC.

The chain's CDR3 is CASTESLDRSTDTQYF. Here the CDR3 DNA reads TGTGCCAGCACCGAAAGTTTGGACAGGAGCACAGATACGCAGTATTTT. This chain links TRBV7-2 with TRBJ2-3; 7 nucleotides agree with TRBD1. Trimming at V came to 7 bases and at J to 0 bases, leaving 10 bases not matched to a gene. CDR1 and CDR2 from the germline V gene are SGHTA and FQGNSA. This CDR3 is built from 16 residues. Drawing the rest from reference TRBV7-2 and TRBJ2-3, the complete variable domain is GAGVSQSPSNKVTEKGKDVELRCDPISGHTALYWYRQSLGQGLEFLIYFQGNSAPDKSGLPSDRFSAERTGGSVSTLTIQRTQQEDSAVYLCASTESLDRSTDTQYFGPGTRLTVL.

The chain has TRBV27 and TRBJ1-4, with D unresolved. V dropped 2 bases and J dropped 10 bases, with 11 bases sitting between them. The CDR3 consists of 13 residues. Germline lookup yields CDR1 MNHEY and CDR2 SMNVEV (reference sequence). CDR3 nucleotide sequence: TGTGCCAGCAGTTTAAAGGGTATCGGAAAACTGTTTTTT. As protein: CASSLKGIGKLFF.

The rearrangement uses TRBV14 and TRBJ1-2; possibly TRBD1 for D (6 bases). In germline, CDR1 is SGHDN, CDR2 FVKESK. The CDR3 consists of 15 residues. The V end lost 1 base, the J end lost 6 bases, and 15 bases lay between the germline ends. CDR3 DNA: TGTGCCAGCAGCCAAGCCCAGGGGACTGCGGATGGCTACACCTTC. This gives the protein CASSQAQGTADGYTF.

The chain couples TRBV28 to TRBJ1-1, with a possible D match to TRBD1 (5 bases). The V end lost 3 bases, the J end lost 4 bases, and 15 bases lay between the germline ends. Per germline, CDR1 MDHEN and CDR2 SYDVKM. CDR3 length equals 15 residues. CDR3 coding DNA: TGTGCCAGCAGTTTTGGATCCCGGAGGGGCACTGAAGCTTTCTTT. It yields the protein CASSFGSRRGTEAFF.

The V and J genes are TRBV6-1 and TRBJ2-7; the D call may be TRBD1 or TRBD2 (6 bases each). The CDR3 covers 16 residues. Trimming shortened V by 1 base and J by 5 bases, and 18 bases separated the two germline ends. Per the germline V gene, CDR1 is MNHNS and CDR2 is SASEGT. CDR3 coding DNA: TGTGCCAGCAGTGAAGTCGCGGGAACAGGGTCCCACGAGCAGTACTTC. The encoded protein is CASSEVAGTGSHEQYF.

This clone occurred once. The V and J genes are TRBV10-3 and TRBJ2-1; no clear D gene. CDR3 length: 13 residues. V gave up 0 bases and J gave up 6 bases, with 6 bases separating them. Germline values: CDR1 ENHRY, CDR2 SYGVKD. CDR3: CAISESYSNEQFF. The DNA of the CDR3 is TGTGCCATCAGTGAGTCGTACTCCAATGAGCAGTTCTTC.

This chain joins TRBV28 and TRBJ2-7; 9 nucleotides align to TRBD1. The germline V gene encodes CDR1 MDHEN and CDR2 SYDVKM. The V gene end was trimmed by 9 bases and the J gene end by 1 base; junction bases not matched to a gene: 7. The CDR3 has 14 amino acids. The CDR3 DNA is TGTGCCAGTGGATTGACAGGGGGATCCTACGAGCAGTACTTC. As protein: CASGLTGGSYEQYF.

The chain couples TRBV5-4 to TRBJ1-2, with D unclear. The V gene lost 2 bases and the J gene lost 10 bases, with 15 bases spanning the gap. Germline V CDR1 and CDR2: SGHNT, YYREEE (reference sequence). CDR3 length equals 13 residues. CDR3 nucleotide sequence: TGTGCCAGCAGCTTTAACTCACTGGAAGCCTACACCTTC. This gives the protein CASSFNSLEAYTF.

CDR3 DNA: TGTGCCAGCAGCGCGGGCGTGGCAGGAGCCTACGAGCAGTACTTC. Its protein is CASSAGVAGAYEQYF. The chain joins TRBV5-8 to TRBJ2-7; weak D call: TRBD2 (5 bases). The V and J ends lost 4 bases and 2 bases respectively, with 16 bases between them. The CDR3 is 15 residues long. Germline V gene sequence: CDR1 SGHTS, CDR2 YDEGEE.

Turning to this clone: One end of the junction does not line up with germline, which may come from a read error. The genes are TRBV6-1 and TRBJ1-5; D gene uncertain. The V gene's germline CDR1 is MNHNS and CDR2 SASEGT. The length of the CDR3 is 15 residues. The CDR3 region has the DNA TGTGCCAGCAGTGAAAGTTATGGCAGCAAACAGCCCCAGCATTTT. This codes for CASSESYGSKQPQHF.

J is TRBJ2-3 and V is TRBV10-3; TRBD1 matches at 7 bases. This CDR3 is built from 17 residues. Germline V lookup: CDR1 ENHRY, CDR2 SYGVKD. Trimming removed 4 bases from V and 0 bases from J; junction bases left unmatched: 10. The DNA of the CDR3 is TGTGCCATCAGTGCGGGCAAGGGGGCGTCTAGCACAGATACGCAGTATTTT. The encoded protein is CAISAGKGASSTDTQYF.

For the CDR3, the DNA is TGTGCCAGCAGTCACGGGGGTCCTCGGGAGCAGTTCTTC. This sequence encodes CASSHGGPREQFF. This chain links TRBV12-3 or TRBV12-4 with TRBJ2-1; maybe TRBD2 (6 bases). The CDR3 totals 13 residues. The germline V and J ends were trimmed by 5 bases and 10 bases, with 15 bases remaining between them.

The chain uses TRBV4-1 and TRBJ2-2; 7 nucleotides align to TRBD1. The J segment lost 8 bases and the V segment lost 4 bases, leaving 4 bases of the junction unmatched. There are 13 residues in the CDR3. Germline assignment: CDR1 MGHRA and CDR2 YSYEKL. The CDR3 nucleotides are TGCGCCAGCAGCCCATACAGGGGAGGGGAGCTGTTTTTT. This codes for CASSPYRGGELFF.

The V call is TRBV29-1, the J call TRBJ2-2; possible D gene TRBD2, 5 bases. The CDR3 consists of 15 residues. Germline loops: CDR1 SQVTM, CDR2 ANQGSEA. V lost 4 bases, J lost 1 base, and 13 bases lay in between. CDR3 residues: CSVVGTRENTGELFF. The DNA for the CDR3 is TGCAGCGTTGTGGGTACTAGGGAGAACACCGGGGAGCTGTTTTTT.

The rearrangement links TRBV2 to TRBJ2-7, with D possibly being TRBD1 (6 bases). CDR3 length equals 12 residues. The germline V gene encodes CDR1 SNHLY and CDR2 FYNNEI. Trimming left V 6 bases short and J 3 bases short, with 9 bases between. The CDR3 loop reads CASSGTSYEQYF. In DNA form, the CDR3 reads TGTGCCAGCAGCGGGACAAGCTACGAGCAGTACTTC.

The chain is built from TRBV28 and TRBJ1-2; D possibly corresponds to TRBD1 (5 bases). The ends were cut back, 3 bases at V and 5 bases at J, with 13 bases in the middle. Germline lookup yields CDR1 MDHEN and CDR2 SYDVKM. The CDR3 length is 14 residues. The CDR3, as DNA: TGTGCCAGCAGTTTCGACAGACTAGGGTATGGCTACACCTTC. Its translation is CASSFDRLGYGYTF.

The V call is TRBV10-3, the J call TRBJ1-5; D might be TRBD1 (5 bases). The germline CDR1 and CDR2 sequences are ENHRY and SYGVKD. CDR3 size: 12 residues. The V end lost 4 bases, the J end lost 6 bases, and 7 bases lay between the germline ends. CDR3 nucleotides: TGTGCCATCAGTGTCCAGGGTCAGCCCCAGCATTTT. It translates to CAISVQGQPQHF.

This clone was seen only once. J is TRBJ1-5 and V is TRBV7-9; D remains unclear. CDR3 size: 14 residues. V was cut by 8 bases and J by 0 bases, with 11 bases left in between. Germline V CDR1 and CDR2: SEHNR, FQNEAQ (reference sequence). The CDR3 sequence: CASALTASNQPQHF. The CDR3 region has the DNA TGTGCCAGCGCCCTCACAGCTAGCAATCAGCCCCAGCATTTT.